Presented here are 28 T cell receptor beta chains from one specimen sequenced in a study of shared clonotypes between healthy human individuals (dated by TCRdb to the early 2020s). CD8 naive samples consisted of CD45RO-negative cells that were positively selected for CCR7, yielding a CD45RA+CCR7+ population without TemRA cells. Library generation was performed with the immunoSEQ multiplex PCR assay. What TCRdb holds here is the immuneACCESS table cut down to in-frame rearrangements. Part of the clones is not present; checked against another copy, under half of the missing clones reflect an unresolved V gene, and the others are unexplained. Within this sample are about 2,200,000 clones, with about 92% of them counted one time only. 1.7% of the sample lies in the top ten. Material: naive CD8+ T cells from PBMCs. In the paper's terms, the cell subset or site label means: CD45RA+CCR7+. The source of these receptors is a man aged 18 to 30 in good health. Some clones in this sample may be carry-over from other donors' samples.

This chain joins TRBV14 and TRBJ2-1; tentatively, D is TRBD2 (5 bases). In germline, CDR1 is SGHDN, CDR2 FVKESK. The CDR3 sequence is 14 residues long. V lost 3 bases and J lost 9, with 15 bases in between. CDR3 sequence (DNA): TGTGCCAGCAGCCATAAGTCTAGCCGGGGTGAGCAGTTCTTC. Its translation is CASSHKSSRGEQFF.

This chain joins TRBV18 and TRBJ2-1, with 8 nucleotides matching TRBD2. CDR1 and CDR2 from the germline V gene are KGHSH and LQKENI. This CDR3 has 17 residues. Germline trimming cut 3 bases from V and 7 bases from J; bases unmatched to any gene: 14. Here the CDR3 reads CASSPGLAGPPPNEQFF. The CDR3 DNA reads TGTGCCAGCTCACCGGGCCTAGCGGGCCCCCCGCCTAATGAGCAGTTCTTC.

This chain joins TRBV5-5 and TRBJ2-2; D ambiguous. Germline V gene sequence: CDR1 SGHKS, CDR2 YYEKEE (reference sequence). Trimming removed 1 base at V and 5 bases at J, with 15 bases between. CDR3 size: 16 residues. CDR3 sequence reads: CASSLKSVRYTGELFF. The DNA for the CDR3 is TGTGCCAGCAGCTTGAAGTCGGTCCGTTATACCGGGGAGCTGTTTTTT. Full variable domain (rest looked up from reference TRBV5-5 and TRBJ2-2): DAGVTQSPTHLIKTRGQQVTLRCSPISGHKSVSWYQQVLGQGPQFIFQYYEKEERGRGNFPDRFSARQFPNYSSELNVNALLLGDSALYLCASSLKSVRYTGELFFGEGSRLTVL.

The chain has TRBV4-1 and TRBJ2-1; D uncertain. CDR3 length equals 18 residues. The V and J ends lost 0 bases and 4 bases respectively, with 19 bases between them. Germline lookup yields CDR1 MGHRA and CDR2 YSYEKL. The CDR3 coding sequence is TGCGCCAGCAGCCAAGATCGGTTACTCTTGCCCTTGTACAATGAGCAGTTCTTC. Residues: CASSQDRLLLPLYNEQFF.

V gene TRBV2 combines with J gene TRBJ2-2, with D maybe TRBD2 (5 bases). This CDR3 spans 18 amino acids. V gave up 3 bases and J gave up 5 bases, with 22 bases separating them. CDR1 is SNHLY, CDR2 FYNNEI, per germline. In DNA, the CDR3 is TGTGCCAGCAGTGACAATCCGATGGATTTGAGGGCGACCGGGGAGCTGTTTTTT. This encodes CASSDNPMDLRATGELFF.

The gene calls are TRBV6-5 and TRBJ2-7; D is perhaps TRBD2 (5 bases). Germline V gene sequence: CDR1 MNHEY, CDR2 SVGAGI. Trimming left V 4 bases short and J 1 base short, with 17 bases between. The CDR3 runs 16 residues. Written as DNA, the CDR3 is TGTGCCAGCAGTTCGAGCGGCGGCCTACTTTCCTACGAGCAGTACTTC. Translating gives CASSSSGGLLSYEQYF.

The gene calls are TRBV4-3 and TRBJ2-7; D may be TRBD1 (5 bases). The CDR3 is made up of 14 amino acids. V lost 4 bases to trimming and J lost 0 bases, with 10 bases between them. CDR1 and CDR2 (germline): LGHNA, YSLEER. The CDR3 DNA is TGCGCCAGCAGCCCCAGGGCTAGCTCCTACGAGCAGTACTTC. The encoded protein is CASSPRASSYEQYF.

This chain connects TRBV21-1 to TRBJ2-1; no check of the table's D call, TRBD2, against the DNA was made. TRBV21-1 is a pseudogene segment. This CDR3 contains 18 residues. The CDR3 DNA follows: TGTGCCAGCAGCAAAGATCTCAGGCGGGTCGAGCCTGACAATGAGCAGTTCTTC. Translation gives CASSKDLRRVEPDNEQFF.

V is TRBV27 and J is TRBJ2-7, with 10 bases matching TRBD1. Germline V gene sequence: CDR1 MNHEY, CDR2 SMNVEV (reference sequence). Trimming at V came to 6 bases and at J to 5 bases, leaving 10 bases not matched to a gene. The CDR3 length is 15 residues. Here the CDR3 DNA reads TGTGCCAGCAGCCCCCGGGACAGGGGTGCCCACGAGCAGTACTTC. The encoded protein is CASSPRDRGAHEQYF.

The CDR3 protein is CASSETGEQFF. CDR3 coding DNA: TGTGCCAGCAGCGAAACAGGGGAGCAGTTCTTC. The chain carries TRBV5-6 and TRBJ2-1, with D perhaps TRBD1 (6 bases). Per germline, CDR1 SGHDT and CDR2 YYEEEE. The CDR3 is made up of 11 amino acids. V dropped 4 bases and J dropped 10 bases, with 9 bases sitting between them.

The chain is built from TRBV11-3 and TRBJ2-5; the match to TRBD1 covers 7 bases. The germline V gene encodes CDR1 SGHNT and CDR2 YENEEA. The CDR3 has 15 amino acids. The V and J ends lost 1 base and 4 bases, in that order; junction bases with no gene match: 6. CDR3 amino acids: CASSLGRTGGETQYF. The CDR3 nucleotides read TGTGCCAGCAGCTTAGGTCGGACAGGTGGAGAGACCCAGTACTTC. The full variable domain, with the rest looked up from reference TRBV11-3 and TRBJ2-5, is EAGVVQSPRYKIIEKKQPVAFWCNPISGHNTLYWYLQNLGQGPELLIRYENEEAVDDSQLPKDRFSAERLKGVDSTLKIQPAELGDSAVYLCASSLGRTGGETQYFGPGTRLLVL.

J is TRBJ1-2 and V is TRBV11-2, with 8 nucleotides matching TRBD1. Germline assignment: CDR1 SGHAT and CDR2 FQNNGV. The CDR3 is 14 residues long. V shed 4 bases and J 7 bases; nucleotides not matched to a gene: 8. CDR3 sequence (DNA): TGTGCCAGCAGCTCCTCAGGGGGCCTCCGTGGCTACACCTTC. The encoded protein is CASSSSGGLRGYTF.

This rearrangement joins TRBV11-2 to TRBJ2-1; 7 bases agree with TRBD2. The CDR3 runs 15 residues. With V trimmed by 2 bases and J by 6 bases, 7 bases remained unmatched. CDR1 SGHAT and CDR2 FQNNGV come from the germline V gene. Here the CDR3 reads CASSLWLGGSNEQFF. The CDR3 coding sequence is TGTGCCAGCAGCTTATGGCTAGGCGGGAGCAATGAGCAGTTCTTC.

The chain employs TRBV5-5 and TRBJ2-4, with D unresolved. This CDR3 has 14 residues. Trimming pared 1 base from V and 3 bases from J, leaving 8 bases between. Looked up from germline, CDR1 is SGHKS and CDR2 is YYEKEE (reference sequence). The CDR3, as DNA: TGTGCCAGCAGCTTGCCATCAATCAAAAACATTCAGTACTTC. Amino acid sequence: CASSLPSIKNIQYF.

This clone was counted a few times. The chain carries TRBV27 and TRBJ1-5; D might be TRBD1 (5 bases). The V gene lost 6 bases and the J gene lost 0 bases, with 9 bases spanning the gap. CDR3 length: 14 residues. CDR1 is MNHEY and CDR2 is SMNVEV in the germline V gene (reference sequence). CDR3 in DNA: TGTGCCAGCAGGGGGCTCCTTAGCAATCAGCCCCAGCATTTT. This codes for CASRGLLSNQPQHF.

The chain joins TRBV5-1 to TRBJ2-7; D may match TRBD1 or TRBD2 (6 bases each). V lost 4 bases and J 3 bases, leaving 11 bases between the germline ends. Per the germline V gene, CDR1 is SGHRS and CDR2 is YFSETQ. This CDR3 comprises 13 residues. The CDR3 region has the DNA TGCGCCAGCAGCATCGGAGGGGGCTACGAGCAGTACTTC. This translates into CASSIGGGYEQYF.

This chain links TRBV11-2 with TRBJ2-5; no clear D. Trimming removed 1 base at V and 5 bases at J, with 11 bases between. Germline loops: CDR1 SGHAT, CDR2 FQNNGV. The CDR3 covers 14 residues. The CDR3 loop is CASSLGWGRETQYF. DNA of the CDR3: TGTGCCAGCAGCTTAGGTTGGGGTCGGGAGACCCAGTACTTC.

The chain carries TRBV28 and TRBJ2-7; no firm D call. Trimming left V 7 bases short and J 3 bases short, with 13 bases between. This CDR3 contains 13 residues. CDR1 and CDR2 from the germline V gene are MDHEN and SYDVKM. In DNA, the CDR3 is TGTGCCAGCACCCCAGAAAGATTCTACGAGCAGTACTTC. It yields the protein CASTPERFYEQYF.

This CDR3 is CASTSIGTGNTEAFF. CDR3 nucleotides: TGTGCCAGCACCTCCATCGGGACGGGGAACACTGAAGCTTTCTTT. The rearrangement links TRBV27 to TRBJ1-1; tentatively, D is TRBD1 (5 bases). The germline V gene has CDR1 MNHEY and CDR2 SMNVEV (reference sequence). Trimming pared 7 bases from V and 1 base from J, leaving 16 bases between. CDR3 length: 15 amino acids.

The J gene is TRBJ2-7, the V gene TRBV7-9; D call uncertain. V shed 4 bases and J shed 7 bases, with 11 bases lying between them. The V gene's germline CDR1 is SEHNR and CDR2 FQNEAQ (reference sequence). The CDR3 has 12 amino acids. In DNA, the CDR3 is TGTGCCAGCAGCTCGAGCGTTTGGGAGCAGTACTTC. Encoded protein: CASSSSVWEQYF.

The J gene is TRBJ1-5, the V gene TRBV27, with 8 bases matching TRBD1. This CDR3 contains 15 residues. V shed 3 bases, J shed 6 bases, and the junction held 7 bases outside the gene matches. CDR1 MNHEY and CDR2 SMNVEV come from the germline V gene (reference sequence). CDR3 in DNA: TGTGCCAGCAGTTTTAGTCAGGGGGCTTTTCAGCCCCAGCATTTT. Its translation: CASSFSQGAFQPQHF.

This clone showed up just once. The CDR3 loop is CASSSPPPISYNEQFF. Written as DNA, the CDR3 is TGTGCCAGTAGTTCCCCTCCTCCCATCTCGTACAATGAGCAGTTCTTC. The chain combines TRBV19 with TRBJ2-1; D is uncertain. The V gene lost 5 bases and the J gene lost 4 bases, with 18 bases spanning the gap. The CDR3 loop spans 16 amino acids. Germline assignment: CDR1 LNHDA and CDR2 SQIVND (reference sequence).

This chain links TRBV5-1 with TRBJ2-7; a possible D gene is TRBD1 (6 bases). This CDR3 comprises 13 residues. V was trimmed by 5 bases and J by 3 bases, leaving 12 bases between them. CDR1 SGHRS and CDR2 YFSETQ come from the germline V gene. CDR3 bases: TGCGCCAGCAGTGGACAGATAGTCTACGAGCAGTACTTC. Its translation is CASSGQIVYEQYF.

The chain employs TRBV6-6 and TRBJ1-1; D is undetermined. V was cut by 5 bases and J by 4 bases, with 8 bases left in between. Per germline, CDR1 MNHNY and CDR2 SVGAGI (reference sequence). The CDR3 has 12 residues. The CDR3 loop reads CASSAGLTEAFF. In DNA, the CDR3 is TGTGCCAGCAGTGCCGGCCTCACTGAAGCTTTCTTT.

The CDR3 bases are TGTGCCAGCAGTTACTCGAAACTAGCGACCAATGAGCAGTTCTTC. Translation: CASSYSKLATNEQFF. The V call is TRBV6-5, the J call TRBJ2-1, with 7 positions matching TRBD2. Looked up from germline, CDR1 is MNHEY and CDR2 is SVGAGI. After removal of 0 bases from V and 6 bases from J, the junction contained 5 bases not matched to a gene. This CDR3 contains 15 residues.

The chain joins TRBV9 to TRBJ2-7, with 8 positions matching TRBD2. The length of the CDR3 is 15 residues. V trimming: 0 bases; J trimming: 2 bases; junction bases outside the gene matches: 4. The germline V gene has CDR1 SGDLS and CDR2 YYNGEE. The CDR3 loop reads CASSVGLALTYEQYF. The CDR3 DNA is TGTGCCAGCAGCGTAGGACTAGCGCTAACCTACGAGCAGTACTTC.

The rearrangement uses TRBV7-9 and TRBJ1-1, with D perhaps matching TRBD1 (6 bases). Trimming pared 4 bases from V and 0 bases from J, leaving 12 bases between. This CDR3 contains 15 residues. Germline V gene lookup returns CDR1 SEHNR and CDR2 FQNEAQ (reference sequence). The CDR3 is CASSSPDSMNTEAFF. The DNA for the CDR3 is TGTGCCAGCAGCTCCCCGGACAGCATGAACACTGAAGCTTTCTTT.

This chain uses TRBV6-1 with TRBJ2-7; TRBD1 is a possible D gene (5 bases). The germline gives CDR1 MNHNS, CDR2 SASEGT. CDR3 length: 15 amino acids. Trimming removed 7 bases at V and 3 bases at J, with 19 bases between. The chain's CDR3 is CASMGKLTDFYEQYF. The CDR3 region has the DNA TGTGCCAGCATGGGAAAGTTGACAGATTTCTACGAGCAGTACTTC.